One sample yielded the 27 T cell receptor beta chains listed below, sequenced in a study of blood T cells in healthy people across ages. Next came a second PCR, run for about 6 to 12 cycles, which used a sample-barcoded 5' primer along with a J-beta primer mix. MiXCR, applied by TCRdb to the 5' RACE reads, yields one record per CDR3 protein. Among 600,000 or so distinct CDR3 sequences, 47% were seen once, and the ten largest hold 20% to 25%. The sample taken for sequencing was blood. These TCRs come from an elderly man in good health.

The gene calls are TRBV5-5 and TRBJ2-2; 10 bases map to TRBD2. Germline lookup yields CDR1 SGHKS and CDR2 YYEKEE (reference sequence). V gave up 0 bases and J gave up 7 bases; unmatched junction bases: 6. This CDR3 has 16 residues. This CDR3 reads CASSLEPSGSIGELFF. The CDR3 DNA follows: TGTGCCAGCAGCTTGGAACCTAGCGGGAGCATCGGGGAGCTGTTTTTT. The whole variable domain, remainder taken from reference TRBV5-5 and TRBJ2-2, is DAGVTQSPTHLIKTRGQQVTLRCSPISGHKSVSWYQQVLGQGPQFIFQYYEKEERGRGNFPDRFSARQFPNYSSELNVNALLLGDSALYLCASSLEPSGSIGELFFGEGSRLTVL.

This clonotype was detected many times. V and J are TRBV18 and TRBJ2-3; 7 positions match TRBD2. The V segment lost 2 bases and the J segment 4 bases; nucleotides outside the gene matches: 3. Germline V CDR1 and CDR2: KGHSH, LQKENI. The CDR3 has 14 residues. DNA for the CDR3: TGTGCCAGCTCACCAGGGAGGGCCCCAGATACGCAGTATTTT. It specifies CASSPGRAPDTQYF.

This rearrangement joins TRBV2 to TRBJ1-5; D remains unclear. The CDR3 totals 13 residues. CDR1 is SNHLY, CDR2 FYNNEI, per germline. V was clipped by 6 bases and J by 1 base, with 7 bases between them. The CDR3 sequence is CASRSDSNQPQHF. CDR3 coding DNA: TGTGCCAGCAGATCGGACAGCAATCAGCCCCAGCATTTT.

The chain links TRBV2 to TRBJ1-2; 8 bases align to TRBD1. The CDR3 has 14 amino acids. Trimming cost V 8 bases and J 1 base; bases outside gene matches: 6. CDR1 and CDR2 from the germline V gene are SNHLY and FYNNEI. The CDR3 sequence: CASFDRGRNYGYTF. CDR3 sequence (DNA): TGTGCCAGCTTTGACAGGGGACGTAACTATGGCTACACCTTC.

The sample holds a few counts of this clonotype. The rearrangement joins TRBV20-1 to TRBJ2-3; 8 bases match TRBD2. J gave up 5 bases and V 5 bases, and 3 bases lay outside the gene matches. The CDR3 consists of 12 residues. Germline CDR1 and CDR2: DFQATT and SNEGSKA (reference sequence). CDR3 bases: TGCAGTGCTGGAGCGGGAGAAGATACGCAGTATTTT. Translating gives CSAGAGEDTQYF.

This clonotype was recorded a few times. V gene TRBV12-3 or TRBV12-4 combines with J gene TRBJ1-2; possibly TRBD1 for D (6 bases). Deletions cut 0 bases from V and 7 bases from J, with 12 bases between. This CDR3 spans 14 amino acids. The CDR3 loop is CASSLARKGVGYTF. Here the CDR3 DNA reads TGTGCCAGCAGTTTAGCGCGAAAGGGGGTTGGCTACACCTTC.

The gene calls are TRBV10-3 and TRBJ2-7; D remains unclear. V lost 0 bases to trimming and J lost 6 bases, with 3 bases between them. This CDR3 contains 11 residues. Germline CDR1 reads ENHRY; CDR2 reads SYGVKD. In nucleotides, the CDR3 is TGTGCCATCAGTGAGTCGGTCGAGCAGTACTTC. Translation gives CAISESVEQYF.

The chain recombines TRBV6-2 or TRBV6-3 with TRBJ2-3; unclear D gene. Trimming removed 6 bases from V and 6 bases from J, with 13 bases in between. The CDR3 runs 13 residues. Germline lookup yields CDR1 MNHEY and CDR2 SVGEGT. The CDR3 bases are TGTGCCAGCAGACCCTCCGGGTTGGATACGCAGTATTTT. This codes for CASRPSGLDTQYF.

The chain employs TRBV20-1 and TRBJ2-1, with TRBD2 identical over 7 bases. J was trimmed by 0 bases and V by 6 bases; bases with no gene match: 14. The germline gives CDR1 DFQATT, CDR2 SNEGSKA (reference sequence). CDR3 size: 17 residues. CDR3 amino acids: CSASPVARGSSYNEQFF. The CDR3, as DNA: TGCAGTGCCAGTCCGGTAGCGCGGGGGAGCTCCTACAATGAGCAGTTCTTC.

V is TRBV10-2 and J is TRBJ2-7, with a weak D call TRBD2 (5 bases). From germline, CDR1 is WSHSY and CDR2 SAAADI. With 8 bases removed from V and 3 bases from J, the gap between germline ends came to 11 bases. The CDR3 sequence is 12 residues long. The DNA of the CDR3 is TGCGCCAGCCGGCGGGCAGGCTACGAGCAGTACTTC. Translation: CASRRAGYEQYF.

This clonotype was counted between two and nine times. V gene TRBV4-2 combines with J gene TRBJ1-2, with TRBD1 matching over 9 bases. The length of the CDR3 is 15 residues. J lost 4 bases, V lost 2 bases, and 5 bases had no gene match. The V gene's germline CDR1 is LGHNA and CDR2 YNFKEQ. In DNA, the CDR3 is TGTGCCAGCAGCCAAACCGGGACAGGGATCTATGGCTACACCTTC. Protein: CASSQTGTGIYGYTF.

This clonotype was observed a handful of times. V usage is TRBV6-2 or TRBV6-3 and J usage is TRBJ1-2; D not resolved. Trimming pared 2 bases from V and 8 bases from J, leaving 15 bases between. Germline CDR1 MNHEY, CDR2 SVGEGT. The CDR3 contains 14 residues. CDR3 nucleotide sequence: TGTGCCAGCAGTTACCTAGGAAACTTGGAAGGCTACACCTTC. It is translated as CASSYLGNLEGYTF.

V and J are TRBV29-1 and TRBJ2-4, with a tentative D call TRBD1 (7 bases). The assigned J gene may be wrong: the sequence end matches TRBJ2-7 better. CDR3 size: 12 residues. Germline V gene sequence: CDR1 SQVTM, CDR2 ANQGSEA. The CDR3 region is CSVGGGTDEQYF. The CDR3 region has the DNA TGCAGCGTTGGAGGGGGGACAGACGAGCAGTACTTC.

The chain is built from TRBV20-1 and TRBJ2-2; 7 bases are a match to TRBD2. This CDR3 contains 14 residues. V shed 3 bases and J 2 bases; nucleotides not matched to a gene: 3. Germline CDR1 DFQATT, CDR2 SNEGSKA (reference sequence). The CDR3 reads CSARRERNTGELFF. Here the CDR3 DNA reads TGCAGTGCTAGGCGGGAGCGAAACACCGGGGAGCTGTTTTTT.

This chain links TRBV12-3 or TRBV12-4 with TRBJ2-7; D is ambiguous. V dropped 2 bases and J dropped 4 bases, with 15 bases sitting between them. The CDR3 has 15 amino acids. The CDR3 reads CASSLWADLRYEQYF. The DNA for the CDR3 is TGTGCCAGCAGTTTATGGGCCGATTTACGGTACGAGCAGTACTTC.

This clonotype was seen more than once but under ten times. The rearrangement joins TRBV12-3 or TRBV12-4 to TRBJ2-1, with 9 bases aligning to TRBD2. Trimming took 6 bases from V and 6 from J; bases not matched to a gene: 12. This CDR3 is built from 16 residues. The CDR3 is CASSFPAGGPSNEQFF. DNA for the CDR3: TGTGCCAGCAGCTTCCCAGCGGGGGGACCGTCCAATGAGCAGTTCTTC.

This rearrangement joins TRBV20-1 to TRBJ2-1; 10 positions match TRBD2. The germline V gene encodes CDR1 DFQATT and CDR2 SNEGSKA (reference sequence). The V segment lost 3 bases and the J segment 5 bases; nucleotides outside the gene matches: 7. This CDR3 has 15 residues. DNA for the CDR3: TGCAGTGCTAGGATGATAGCGGGAGGTAACAATGAGCAGTTCTTC. It codes for CSARMIAGGNNEQFF.

Many counts were recorded for this clonotype. The chain links TRBV20-1 to TRBJ1-2; TRBD1 might be the D (6 bases). V lost 6 bases to trimming and J lost 4 bases, with 21 bases between them. The CDR3 consists of 15 residues. Germline V lookup: CDR1 DFQATT, CDR2 SNEGSKA (reference sequence). CDR3 sequence: CSADPPTGVFYGYTF. The CDR3 region has the DNA TGCAGTGCGGACCCCCCGACAGGCGTATTCTATGGCTACACCTTC.

In this sample, this clonotype turned up a few times. The rearrangement uses TRBV7-2 and TRBJ2-5; possibly TRBD1 for D (5 bases). The germline CDR1 and CDR2 sequences are SGHTA and FQGNSA. Trimming cost V 1 base and J 1 base, with 7 bases left between them. This CDR3 is 14 amino acids long. In DNA form, the CDR3 reads TGTGCCAGCAGCTTAGGACAGTCCCAAGAGACCCAGTACTTC. Translating gives CASSLGQSQETQYF.

This clonotype was seen many times. V gene TRBV7-9 combines with J gene TRBJ1-5; tentatively, D is TRBD1 (5 bases). The ends were cut back, 5 bases at V and 13 bases at J, with 15 bases in the middle. From germline, CDR1 is SEHNR and CDR2 FQNEAQ (reference sequence). There are 12 residues in the CDR3. In DNA form, the CDR3 reads TGTGCCAGCAGCAGGACCGGGACTCCTCAGCATTTT. Protein product: CASSRTGTPQHF.

This clonotype appeared a few times. J is TRBJ2-4 and V is TRBV29-1; 11 bases are a match to TRBD1. The J call may be mistaken, given a closer DNA end match to TRBJ2-7. Germline CDR1 SQVTM, CDR2 ANQGSEA. CDR3 size: 13 residues. CDR3 protein: CSAVDRGLDEQYF. The DNA for the CDR3 is TGCAGCGCCGTGGACAGGGGGCTAGACGAGCAGTACTTC.

V and J are TRBV5-1 and TRBJ2-4, with D perhaps being TRBD1 or TRBD2 (5 bases each). Deletions cut 7 bases from V and 9 bases from J, with 14 bases between. The length of the CDR3 is 12 residues. Germline loops: CDR1 SGHRS, CDR2 YFSETQ. The CDR3 DNA sequence: TGCGCCAGCTCGAATCCCGGGGCCATTCAGTACTTC. This sequence encodes CASSNPGAIQYF.

This clonotype was seen a handful of times. The chain employs TRBV3-1 and TRBJ2-3, with 7 bases aligning to TRBD2. The germline CDR1 and CDR2 sequences are LGHDT and YNNKEL (reference sequence). V trimming: 4 bases; J trimming: 6 bases; junction bases outside the gene matches: 10. This CDR3 spans 15 amino acids. CDR3 sequence reads: CASSRLAAPVDTQYF. The CDR3, as DNA: TGTGCCAGCAGCCGGCTAGCGGCCCCCGTGGATACGCAGTATTTT.

The CDR3 here is CASRLIGTVTDTQYF. As DNA, the CDR3 is TGTGCCAGCAGGTTGATAGGGACCGTCACAGATACGCAGTATTTT. The V and J genes are TRBV7-3 and TRBJ2-3; perhaps D is TRBD1 or TRBD2 (5 bases each). The CDR3 has 15 residues. Germline V CDR1 and CDR2: SGHTA, FQGTGA. V dropped 6 bases and J dropped 2 bases, with 15 bases sitting between them.

V is TRBV7-2 and J is TRBJ1-1; 8 nucleotides line up with TRBD1. V trimming: 2 bases; J trimming: 4 bases; junction bases outside the gene matches: 3. Germline loops: CDR1 SGHTA, CDR2 FQGNSA. This CDR3 has 14 residues. The CDR3, as DNA: TGTGCCAGCAGCTTACAGGGGGCCGTCACTGAAGCTTTCTTT. Protein sequence: CASSLQGAVTEAFF.

The V gene is TRBV6-5, the J gene TRBJ2-7; 7 bases align to TRBD1. Gene TRBJ2-5 matches the end of the DNA better, so the J call may be wrong. The CDR3 is 14 amino acids. The V gene's germline CDR1 is MNHEY and CDR2 SVGAGI. In DNA, the CDR3 is TGTGCCGCCTCCCTCAGGGACAGTATAGAGACCCAGTACTTC. Residues: CAASLRDSIETQYF.

Concerning this clonotype: This is likely a read error, given that the CDR3 carries no conserved phenylalanine or tryptophan at its end. This chain joins TRBV7-3 and TRBJ2-5; 7 nucleotides agree with TRBD2. The CDR3 spans 15 residues. J lost 1 base, V lost 2 bases, and 4 bases had no gene match. Germline assignment: CDR1 SGHTA and CDR2 FQGTGA. CDR3 nucleotide sequence: TGTGCCAGCAGCTTATCTCCTAGCGGCCAAGAGACCCAGTACTCC. This gives the protein CASSLSPSGQETQYS.